This TCR beta chain was profiled in a study of glioma-infiltrating T cells after dendritic cell vaccination (dated by TCRdb to 2016 to 2018). In terms of the full investigation: A cohort of about 15 glioblastoma patients from Phase I and II dendritic cell vaccination trials was included, of whom 9 were newly diagnosed and 6 had recurrent disease. Between about 2002 and 2013, patients were given autologous tumor lysate-pulsed dendritic cell vaccination. To make the vaccine, monocyte-derived dendritic cells were cultured for six to eight days with IL-4 and GM-CSF and then pulsed overnight with autologous tumor lysate. Patients received three intradermal dendritic cell vaccine injections at biweekly intervals in the arm below the axilla. Tumor-infiltrating lymphocyte content was quantified and tumor and blood repertoires were compared in dendritic cell-vaccinated glioblastoma patients by deep sequencing of TCR beta CDR3 regions. Survival after dendritic cell vaccination was correlated with TCR sequencing metrics, including TIL content and tumor-blood repertoire overlap.

What the authors observed across the whole study: The cohort was small and heterogeneous, and full blood and tumor sets were available for few patients, with initial-recurrent tumor pairs available for even fewer patients. After dendritic cell vaccination, a higher estimated pretreatment TIL content predicted longer time to progression and longer overall survival. TCR clonality showed no direct relationship with survival, which suggests that a diverse polyclonal response may be important. The TCR overlap response model with three groups was called speculative and said to need prospective validation.

Explained via the paper, the time point label denotes: after dendritic cell vaccination, including at tumor progression/relapse. To be selected, patients needed enough residual fresh-frozen tumor tissue and more than two years of available survival data. Although molecular status otherwise differed among the glioblastoma patients, no patient had an isocitrate dehydrogenase mutation. PBMC collection took place before vaccination, two weeks after the third vaccination, and at tumor progression if progression occurred. The Qiagen DNeasy Blood extraction Kit was used to extract genomic DNA. The CDR3 numbers 16 residues from cysteine through phenylalanine. The CDR3 DNA has 48 bases and is translated from base 1. From the germline V gene, CDR1 is MDHEN and CDR2 is SYDVKM. V trim: 5 bases; J trim: 0 bases; unmatched bases: 8. TCRB CDR3 regions were amplified from about 2 ug genomic DNA, or all available DNA if less, using the immunoSEQ assay. The multiplex PCR employed 60 forward primers targeting TCR V beta segments and 13 reverse primers targeting J beta segments. Synthetic control templates were spiked into each sample at limiting dilution to estimate reads per starting template. The Illumina HiSeq System generated sequencing reads of 87 bp. From the authors' description of their analysis: To remove PCR and sequencing errors, closely related sequences were merged with a nearest neighbor algorithm. TCR overlap was measured as the percentage of unique tumor TCR beta sequences that were also present in the peripheral blood of the same patient. The table was pulled from immuneACCESS by TCRdb, which kept in-frame rearrangements only. Such tables lose some clones; where checked, under half of the loss comes from unresolved V genes, and the rest has no known cause. The DNA gave D and trimming, while V, J and clone size come from that table. The sample contains approximately 99,000 clones, around 80% of them found a single time. About 5.5% of the sample is in the top ten clones.

This clone was seen a single time. Its antigen remains undetermined. Within one base of it there is no much larger clone, and no base qualities were kept. The sequence came from a human donor with glioblastoma. The receptor chain draws on TRBV28 and TRBJ2-7, with 9 bases aligning to TRBD1. This specimen was blood, taken after dendritic cell vaccination. The CDR3 corresponds to CASSPRQGVGSYEQYF. The DNA is as follows: TGTGCCAGCAGTCCACGACAGGGGGTTGGCTCCTACGAGCAGTACTTC.